This entry is about one TCR beta chain. Its antigen remains unknown. Sequenced by immunoSEQ multiplex PCR; TCRdb stores in-frame clones only, minus some. Seen here are over 75,000 clones, about 85% observed once, and the top ten hold roughly an eighth. Germline-derived CDR1 and CDR2 are MDHEN and SYDVKM. The CDR3 sequence is 15 residues long. Germline trimming cut 6 bases from V and 4 bases from J; bases unmatched to any gene: 5. The data derive from a study of PD-L1 blockade in urothelial cancer. Study background: Patients commenced atezolizumab at some point between 2014 and 2016, and it was given at 1,200 mg intravenously every 3 weeks. The analyses of blood took place 3 weeks (second dose) and 6 weeks after treatment start. Blood-derived samples held a median approximately 150,000 T cells.

Documented time point: pretreatment peripheral blood. Findings and caveats of the study: TCR clonality was measured in pretreatment peripheral blood. Clonality below the median predicted better survival.

This TCR derives from a man aged 55 to 70 with urothelial cancer. This specimen was PBMCs, taken around atezolizumab (anti-PD-L1) treatment. The rearrangement links TRBV28 to TRBJ1-5; TRBD1 aligns across 11 bases. CDR3 in DNA: TGTGCCAGCAGCGGGACAGGGGGGCCGAATCAGCCCCAGCATTTT. Translating gives CASSGTGGPNQPQHF.